This entry features one T cell receptor (beta chain) sequence. The sample is drawn from a study of T cell changes during pregnancy in multiple sclerosis. The assay was immunoSEQ multiplex PCR, and TCRdb's table has in-frame clones only and misses some. The table records over 35,000 clones, 92% of them present only once. The material was CD8+ T cells from peripheral blood mononuclear cells, obtained in the first trimester of pregnancy. This TCR derives from a female donor with multiple sclerosis, enrolled in a pregnancy study.

For the CDR3, the DNA is TGTGCCTGGAGTGTCCTCAGGGGTGTGAGCACAGATACGCAGTATTTT. It encodes CAWSVLRGVSTDTQYF. The genes are TRBV30 and TRBJ2-3, with a possible D match to TRBD1 (6 bases). This CDR3 has 16 amino acids. The V end lost 0 bases, the J end lost 0 bases, and 13 bases lay between the germline ends. Germline CDR1 is GTSNPN and CDR2 is SVGIG (reference sequence).